This T cell receptor beta chain was documented in a study of blood T cells in healthy people across ages. This CDR3 is built from 14 residues. Germline lookup yields CDR1 LGHDT and CDR2 YNNKEL (reference sequence). J lost 6 bases, V lost 0 bases, and 2 bases had no gene match. A J-beta primer mix and a sample-barcoded 5' primer were used in a second PCR of about 7 to 12 cycles. TCRdb redid the calling of the 5' RACE reads with MiXCR, one entry per CDR3 protein. Seen here are around 1,700,000 distinct CDR3 sequences, approximately 28% observed once, and the top ten hold approximately 7.7%. The chain is built from TRBV3-1 and TRBJ1-2, with 9 bases lining up with TRBD1. The sequence was collected from a woman aged 30 to 39 in good health. The specimen was blood. CDR3 nucleotide sequence: TGTGCCAGCAGCCAAGAAGGGGACAGGGATGGCTACACCTTC. It yields the protein CASSQEGDRDGYTF.